A single sample is the source of the 11 T cell receptor beta chains below, sequenced in a study of blood T cell repertoires in COVID-19. Sequenced by immunoSEQ multiplex PCR; TCRdb stores in-frame clones only, minus some. The sample shows 200,000 to 250,000 clones, approximately 78% of them seen only once. Sequencing used peripheral blood. The receptor source for this set is a woman between 65 and 79 years old with COVID-19, enrolled during active disease.

The chain combines TRBV18 with TRBJ1-4, with 8 positions matching TRBD1. This CDR3 region has 16 residues. Germline V gene sequence: CDR1 KGHSH, CDR2 LQKENI. V lost 2 bases to trimming and J lost 8 bases; unmatched junction nucleotides: 10. The CDR3 reads CASSPESGQGSEKLFF. CDR3 in DNA: TGTGCCAGCTCACCAGAATCTGGACAGGGCTCCGAAAAACTGTTTTTT.

The chain joins TRBV6-2 or TRBV6-3 to TRBJ1-1; a possible D gene is TRBD1 (5 bases). The CDR3 totals 14 residues. Deletions cut 4 bases from V and 0 bases from J, with 9 bases between. Germline-derived CDR1 and CDR2 are MNHEY and SVGEGT. CDR3 coding DNA: TGTGCCAGCAGTTTGAGACAGCTGAACACTGAAGCTTTCTTT. The encoded protein is CASSLRQLNTEAFF.

This clone came up once. The gene calls are TRBV15 and TRBJ2-7; 15 positions agree with TRBD2. J was trimmed by 2 bases and V by 5 bases; bases with no gene match: 16. In germline, CDR1 is LNHNV, CDR2 YYDKDF (reference sequence). The CDR3 runs 20 residues. This CDR3 reads CATSLHLRPGLAGGTYEQYF. The DNA of the CDR3 is TGTGCCACCAGCTTACACCTGCGTCCGGGACTAGCGGGAGGAACCTACGAGCAGTACTTC.

This chain connects TRBV27 to TRBJ2-2, with TRBD1 matching 7 bases. CDR3 length: 14 residues. Germline CDR1 is MNHEY and CDR2 is SMNVEV (reference sequence). The V segment lost 6 bases and the J segment 0 bases; nucleotides outside the gene matches: 1. Here the CDR3 reads CASSQGANTGELFF. The CDR3 nucleotides read TGTGCCAGCAGCCAGGGGGCGAACACCGGGGAGCTGTTTTTT.

The chain combines TRBV5-1 with TRBJ1-1; TRBD1 aligns across 7 bases. The CDR3 has 14 residues. V trimming: 0 bases; J trimming: 6 bases; junction bases outside the gene matches: 5. Germline lookup yields CDR1 SGHRS and CDR2 YFSETQ. In DNA, the CDR3 is TGCGCCAGCAGCTTGGGGGGACAGTTCGCTGAAGCTTTCTTT. It encodes CASSLGGQFAEAFF.

The chain uses TRBV7-9 and TRBJ1-1, with TRBD1 matching over 8 bases. Germline V gives CDR1 SEHNR, CDR2 FQNEAQ (reference sequence). The CDR3 has 16 residues. V was pared by 6 bases and J by 1 base, with 10 bases of the junction left unmatched. The DNA of the CDR3 is TGTGCCAGCAGTCCCATCGGGACAGGAGCGAACACTGAAGCTTTCTTT. Translation: CASSPIGTGANTEAFF.

The V and J genes are TRBV5-1 and TRBJ1-1; D possibly corresponds to TRBD1 (5 bases). Trimming pared 5 bases from V and 5 bases from J, leaving 16 bases between. The CDR3 is 14 residues long. Germline V lookup: CDR1 SGHRS, CDR2 YFSETQ. The CDR3 nucleotides read TGCGCCAGCAGTATAGGGGAACTGAGGACTGAAGCTTTCTTT. Translating gives CASSIGELRTEAFF.

The V gene is TRBV15, the J gene TRBJ2-2; 8 nucleotides agree with TRBD2. CDR1 is LNHNV, CDR2 YYDKDF, per germline (reference sequence). The CDR3 length is 15 residues. V gave up 6 bases and J gave up 7 bases; unmatched junction bases: 10. CDR3 nucleotide sequence: TGTGCCACCAGTAGGAGCGGGAGCGGTAACGGGGAGCTGTTTTTT. Encoded protein: CATSRSGSGNGELFF. Supplemented by reference TRBV15 and TRBJ2-2, the full variable domain reads DAMVIQNPRYQVTQFGKPVTLSCSQTLNHNVMYWYQQKSSQAPKLLFHYYDKDFNNEADTPDNFQSRRPNTSFCFLDIRSPGLGDTAMYLCATSRSGSGNGELFFGEGSRLTVL.

The genes are TRBV11-3 and TRBJ2-1; the D gene is possibly TRBD1 (5 bases). V lost 1 base, J lost 7 bases, and 11 bases lay in between. The length of the CDR3 is 14 residues. The germline gives CDR1 SGHNT, CDR2 YENEEA. CDR3 sequence reads: CASSLGHRSNEQFF. For the CDR3, the DNA is TGTGCCAGCAGCTTAGGTCACAGGTCTAATGAGCAGTTCTTC.

The chain is built from TRBV11-2 and TRBJ2-5; TRBD2 might be the D (6 bases). Germline CDR1 and CDR2: SGHAT and FQNNGV. This CDR3 region has 14 residues. V was cut by 5 bases and J by 3 bases, with 13 bases left in between. CDR3 sequence reads: CASSPTRGKETQYF. CDR3 nucleotides: TGTGCCAGCAGCCCGACTAGGGGAAAAGAGACCCAGTACTTC.

J is TRBJ2-7 and V is TRBV11-2; 8 bases map to TRBD2. Looked up from germline, CDR1 is SGHAT and CDR2 is FQNNGV. The CDR3 contains 15 residues. After removal of 5 bases from V and 1 base from J, the junction contained 7 bases not matched to a gene. CDR3 loop: CASSLAGGVSYEQYF. The CDR3 DNA reads as TGTGCCAGCAGCCTCGCGGGGGGAGTATCCTACGAGCAGTACTTC.